This TCR beta chain was recovered during a study of OX40 agonist ivuxolimab in advanced cancers. Background for the entire study: Ivuxolimab was a fully human IgG2 agonistic monoclonal antibody targeting the costimulatory receptor OX40 (CD134). Intravenous ivuxolimab was administered to patients every 2 weeks at six dose levels: 0.01, 0.1, 0.3, 1.5, 3 and 10 mg/kg. Among the 50 to 55 dose-escalation patients, roughly 20 had hepatocellular carcinoma, roughly 15 melanoma, 9 renal cell carcinoma and 9 head and neck cancer. In the dose-escalation cohort, 82.7% of patients were male, and the mean age was around 65 years with a range of 23 to 79. Prior anti-PD-1, anti-PD-L1 or anti-CTLA-4 therapy was permitted, and 40% of dose-escalation patients had received checkpoint inhibitors. Partial responses occurred in three dose-escalation patients, of whom one had hepatocellular carcinoma and two had cutaneous melanoma. The point of sequencing TCRbeta in the periphery was to test whether ivuxolimab changed TCR sequence diversity and drove clonal T-cell expansion. The paper describes the monotherapy dose-escalation part (N ≈ 52 patients) of the phase I trial of ivuxolimab. Results and caveats for the whole study, not just this receptor: In the 0.1-3.0 mg/kg groups, partial responders were among the patients with the lowest normalized peripheral clonal expansion, particularly in CD8+ T cells. On average, CD8+ T cells showed more expanded clones than CD4+ T cells after ivuxolimab. At doses of 0.1 to 3.0 mg/kg, clonal expansion of both CD4+ and CD8+ T cells in blood was seen between baseline and week 6. Low levels of normalized T-cell clonal expansion were also seen in some patients who did not respond. The antigen specificity of the clonally expanded peripheral T cells was not determined.

The germline V gene supplies CDR1 SGDLS and CDR2 YYNGEE. Compared with germline, V lacks 1 base and J lacks 3 bases; bases without a gene match: 8. Including cysteine and phenylalanine, the CDR3 has 18 amino acids. Only the CDR3 part of the read is kept: 54 bases, read in frame from the first base. The trial excluded patients who had a history of autoimmune disease or were on systemic immunosuppression. Peripheral blood for TCR sequencing was collected from all dose cohorts at baseline, on cycle 4 day 1, and on cycle 7 day 1. Samples came from an open-label, multicenter, first-in-human phase I dose-escalation trial of ivuxolimab. Adults with locally advanced or metastatic melanoma, renal cell, hepatocellular, or head and neck squamous cell carcinoma were enrolled in the trial. Before TCR sequencing, CD4+ and CD8+ T cells were separately sorted from peripheral blood. To sequence the TCRbeta CDR3 region, genomic DNA was isolated from the sorted cells. The immunoSEQ Assay was used to sequence the TCRbeta CDR3 regions. Entries here come from immuneACCESS through TCRdb and include only in-frame sequences with V and J called. Some clones fail to appear in such tables; in the studies checked, an unresolved V gene covers under half of the shortfall, and the cause of the remainder is unknown. The sample table lists about 91,000 clones, 75% to 90% of them with a count of one. In total, the top ten clones hold approximately 0.22% of the sample.

This clone was picked up one time. Its binding antigen is unknown. No base quality information exists; no much larger clone differs at one position. This specimen consisted of CD4+ or CD8+ T cells sorted from blood, obtained in a trial of the OX40 agonist ivuxolimab. The chain uses TRBV9 and TRBJ2-1; 12 bases in the junction line up with TRBD2. This clonotype was sampled from an adult with an advanced solid tumor such as melanoma, head and neck, liver or kidney cancer. This receptor has the CDR3 CASSVRPSGGADYNEQFF. The nucleotides read TGTGCCAGCAGCGTACGTCCTAGCGGGGGGGCCGACTACAATGAGCAGTTCTTC.